This T cell receptor beta chain was retrieved from a study of identical twins. Unique molecular identifiers were present on the cDNA, which also gained a universal primer site by template switching. TCRdb redid the calling of the 5' RACE reads with MiXCR, one entry per CDR3 protein. Found here are about 890,000 distinct CDR3 sequences, 12% of them singletons; the top ten hold about 1.5%. The study's findings and limits: Memory repertoires lacked the insertion deficit that abundant cord blood beta clonotypes showed.

The CDR3 length is 17 residues. Germline V lookup: CDR1 SGHRS, CDR2 YFSETQ. V lost 4 bases, J lost 1 base, and 12 bases stayed unmatched. This clonotype was observed many times. Its antigen is still unknown. These sequences were also reported in another study, on yellow fever vaccine responses in identical twins.

The receptor was isolated from a young woman in good health. The rearrangement links TRBV5-1 to TRBJ1-1; TRBD1 aligns across 8 bases. What was sequenced was PBMCs. The CDR3 reads CASSLGTGNTWNTEAFF. The CDR3 DNA reads TGCGCCAGCAGCCTCGGGACAGGCAATACCTGGAACACTGAAGCTTTCTTT.